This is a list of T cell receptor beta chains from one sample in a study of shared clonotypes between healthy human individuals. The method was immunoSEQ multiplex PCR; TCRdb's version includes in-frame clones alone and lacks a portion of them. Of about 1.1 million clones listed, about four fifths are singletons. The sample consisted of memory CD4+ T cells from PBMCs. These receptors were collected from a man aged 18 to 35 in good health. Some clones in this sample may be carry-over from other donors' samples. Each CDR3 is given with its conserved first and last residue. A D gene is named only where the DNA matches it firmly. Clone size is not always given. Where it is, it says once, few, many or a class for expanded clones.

CDR3nt: TGTGCCATCAGTGATCCTAGGGACTACACCGGGGAGCTGTTTTTT
CDR3aa: CAISDPRDYTGELFF
abundance: .
d_gene: .
v_gene: TRBV10-3
j_gene: TRBJ2-2

CDR3nt: TGCGCCAGCAGTTCAGGGGGCCAGAGCTCCTACGAGCAGTACTTC
CDR3aa: CASSSGGQSSYEQYF
abundance: .
d_gene: TRBD1
v_gene: TRBV5-1
j_gene: TRBJ2-7

CDR3nt: TGTGCCAGCAGCTTTGCGGTGACCTACGAGCAGTACTTC
CDR3aa: CASSFAVTYEQYF
abundance: .
d_gene: .
v_gene: TRBV5-5
j_gene: TRBJ2-7

CDR3nt: TGTGCCAGCAGGGGGGACGGGAATCAGCCCCAGCATTTT
CDR3aa: CASRGDGNQPQHF
abundance: .
d_gene: .
v_gene: TRBV2
j_gene: TRBJ1-5

CDR3nt: TGTGCCAGCAGCTTAGAAGACTATCACACCGGGGAGCTGTTTTTT
CDR3aa: CASSLEDYHTGELFF
abundance: few
d_gene: .
v_gene: TRBV13
j_gene: TRBJ2-2

CDR3nt: TGTGCCAGCAGCCTAACTACAGGGTTACTCAACACCGGGGAGCTGTTTTTT
CDR3aa: CASSLTTGLLNTGELFF
abundance: .
d_gene: .
v_gene: TRBV28
j_gene: TRBJ2-2

CDR3nt: TGTGCCAGCACCATAAGGCCGCACTACGAGCAGTACTTC
CDR3aa: CASTIRPHYEQYF
abundance: .
d_gene: .
v_gene: TRBV6-5
j_gene: TRBJ2-7

CDR3nt: TGCGCCAGCAGCTTGGGAGGCGTGGACGCCACCTACGAGCAGTACTTC
CDR3aa: CASSLGGVDATYEQYF
abundance: few
d_gene: .
v_gene: TRBV5-1
j_gene: TRBJ2-7

CDR3nt: TGTGCCAGCAGTGACGTGGGTCAAGAGACCCAGTACTTC
CDR3aa: CASSDVGQETQYF
abundance: many
d_gene: .
v_gene: TRBV2
j_gene: TRBJ2-5

CDR3nt: TGTGCCAGCAGTGAAGGACGGGGAGATGGCTACACCTTC
CDR3aa: CASSEGRGDGYTF
abundance: .
d_gene: .
v_gene: TRBV6-1
j_gene: TRBJ1-2

CDR3nt: TGTGCCAGCAGCCCCATGGGTCCTTTCTCTGGAAACACCATATATTTT
CDR3aa: CASSPMGPFSGNTIYF
abundance: few
d_gene: .
v_gene: TRBV5-5
j_gene: TRBJ1-3

CDR3nt: TGTGCCAGCACCGGAACAGGGGGCGCGAACACTGAAGCTTTCTTT
CDR3aa: CASTGTGGANTEAFF
abundance: .
d_gene: TRBD1
v_gene: TRBV6-1
j_gene: TRBJ1-1

CDR3nt: TGTGCCAGCACCCTCTACAATGAGCAGTTCTTC
CDR3aa: CASTLYNEQFF
abundance: .
d_gene: .
v_gene: TRBV7-2
j_gene: TRBJ2-1

CDR3nt: TGTGCCAGCTCACCAGACGTGGGACAGGGGGCCGGCTACACCTTC
CDR3aa: CASSPDVGQGAGYTF
abundance: .
d_gene: TRBD1
v_gene: TRBV18
j_gene: TRBJ1-2

CDR3nt: TGCGCCAGCAGCACCGGGCGTCGGTGGGGAGCTTTCTTT
CDR3aa: CASSTGRRWGAFF
abundance: .
d_gene: .
v_gene: TRBV5-1
j_gene: TRBJ1-1

CDR3nt: TGTGCCAGCAGCTCGGGGCCCAGCTCCTACAATGAGCAGTTCTTC
CDR3aa: CASSSGPSSYNEQFF
abundance: .
d_gene: .
v_gene: TRBV2
j_gene: TRBJ2-1

CDR3nt: TGTGCCAGCAGCGTAGCTTTCCAGGGGTCGAACACTGAAGCTTTCTTT
CDR3aa: CASSVAFQGSNTEAFF
abundance: once
d_gene: .
v_gene: TRBV9
j_gene: TRBJ1-1

CDR3nt: TGTGCCAGCTCACCTCCCCGTGGGGCTCGGAGCACCTACAATGAGCAGTTCTTC
CDR3aa: CASSPPRGARSTYNEQFF
abundance: .
d_gene: .
v_gene: TRBV18
j_gene: TRBJ2-1

CDR3nt: TGCACCAGCAGCCGCCAGACCCCGGGACTAGCGGGACCCCCAACGAACACCGGGGAGCTGTTTTTT
CDR3aa: CTSSRQTPGLAGPPTNTGELFF
abundance: once
d_gene: .
v_gene: TRBV1
j_gene: TRBJ2-2

CDR3nt: TGTGCCAGCAGCTGGTACGGCAATCAGCCCCAGCATTTT
CDR3aa: CASSWYGNQPQHF
abundance: few
d_gene: .
v_gene: TRBV13
j_gene: TRBJ1-5

CDR3nt: TGTGCCAGCTCACCCAACCTAGACAGAATATATGGCTACACCTTC
CDR3aa: CASSPNLDRIYGYTF
abundance: .
d_gene: .
v_gene: TRBV18
j_gene: TRBJ1-2

CDR3nt: TGCGCCAGCAGTGAACTGGGGACCGTTAGCTCCTACGAGCAGTACTTC
CDR3aa: CASSELGTVSSYEQYF
abundance: .
d_gene: .
v_gene: TRBV10-2
j_gene: TRBJ2-7

CDR3nt: TGTGCCAGCGCAAACCACTACAATGAGCAGTTCTTC
CDR3aa: CASANHYNEQFF
abundance: .
d_gene: .
v_gene: TRBV7-9
j_gene: TRBJ2-1

CDR3nt: TGTGCCAGCTCAGGAGGGACAGGAGGGGACACTGAAGCTTTCTTT
CDR3aa: CASSGGTGGDTEAFF
abundance: .
d_gene: TRBD1
v_gene: TRBV18
j_gene: TRBJ1-1

CDR3nt: TGTGCCAGCAGTTTTATAACCGTCAACAAGGACAGGTTCTCTGGAAACACCATATATTTT
CDR3aa: CASSFITVNKDRFSGNTIYF
abundance: .
d_gene: TRBD1
v_gene: TRBV28
j_gene: TRBJ1-3

CDR3nt: TGTGCCAGCAGCTTAGACGAGACCACTGAAGCTTTCTTT
CDR3aa: CASSLDETTEAFF
abundance: few
d_gene: .
v_gene: TRBV11-2
j_gene: TRBJ1-1

CDR3nt: TGTGCCAGCAGCCCCCCCCCGCTACGGACCCAGTACTTC
CDR3aa: CASSPPPLRTQYF
abundance: few
d_gene: .
v_gene: TRBV7-2
j_gene: TRBJ2-5

CDR3nt: TGCGCCAGCAGCCGGACTAGCGGCACAGATACGCAGTATTTT
CDR3aa: CASSRTSGTDTQYF
abundance: .
d_gene: TRBD2
v_gene: TRBV5-1
j_gene: TRBJ2-3

CDR3nt: TGTGCCAGCAGCTTAGTCAGCGGGGGAAACAATGAGCAGTTCTTC
CDR3aa: CASSLVSGGNNEQFF
abundance: .
d_gene: TRBD2
v_gene: TRBV11-2
j_gene: TRBJ2-1

CDR3nt: TGTGCCAGCAGCTTAGCGAGACAGGGCCTCTATGGCTACACCTTC
CDR3aa: CASSLARQGLYGYTF
abundance: .
d_gene: TRBD1
v_gene: TRBV7-2
j_gene: TRBJ1-2

CDR3nt: TGTGCCAGCAGCTTAGCGATAAGGACAGGGGGATGGGAGACCCAGTACTTC
CDR3aa: CASSLAIRTGGWETQYF
abundance: .
d_gene: TRBD1
v_gene: TRBV7-8
j_gene: TRBJ2-5

CDR3nt: TGTGCCAGCAGCAGCGACAGCCACACTGAAGCTTTCTTT
CDR3aa: CASSSDSHTEAFF
abundance: .
d_gene: .
v_gene: TRBV5-5
j_gene: TRBJ1-1

CDR3nt: TGTGCCAGCAGCTGGTTCCCCTCCGGGACTAGCGGGAGTCGGGATACGCAGTATTTT
CDR3aa: CASSWFPSGTSGSRDTQYF
abundance: .
d_gene: TRBD2
v_gene: TRBV11-2
j_gene: TRBJ2-3

CDR3nt: TGTGCCAGCAGCTCCCCCGTAGGGACCTACGAGCAGTACTTC
CDR3aa: CASSSPVGTYEQYF
abundance: .
d_gene: .
v_gene: TRBV28
j_gene: TRBJ2-7